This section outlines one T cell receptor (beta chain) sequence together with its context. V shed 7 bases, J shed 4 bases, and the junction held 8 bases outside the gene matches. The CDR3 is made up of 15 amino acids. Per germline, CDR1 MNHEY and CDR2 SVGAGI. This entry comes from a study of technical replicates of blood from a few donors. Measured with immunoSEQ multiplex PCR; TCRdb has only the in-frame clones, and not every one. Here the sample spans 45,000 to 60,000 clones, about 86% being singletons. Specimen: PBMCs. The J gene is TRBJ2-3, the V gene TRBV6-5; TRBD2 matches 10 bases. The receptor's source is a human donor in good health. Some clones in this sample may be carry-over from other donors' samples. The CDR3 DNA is TGTGCCAGCACAAGACTAGCGGGCCCCCCAGATACGCAGTATTTT. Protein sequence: CASTRLAGPPDTQYF.